The 26 T cell receptor beta chains below were found in one sample sequenced in a study of vaccination effects on CD4 cells after COVID-19 (dated by TCRdb to the early 2020s). In the ViraFEST assay, PBMC were stimulated with viral peptide pools, and antigen-specific CD4+ T cell clonotypes were then identified by expansion using TCR sequencing. After approximately 11 days of culture, CD4+ T cells were isolated with the EasySep CD4+ T cell isolation kit. PCR-confirmed SARS-CoV-2 infection had occurred in convalescent patients between March and December 2020, before the Alpha, Beta and Delta variants emerged in the United States. Participants received two doses of either the BNT162b2 or the mRNA-1273 mRNA SARS-CoV-2 vaccine. Their cognate antigens are unknown. Library generation was performed with the immunoSEQ multiplex PCR assay. This immuneACCESS table, as held by TCRdb, lists in-frame sequences with V and J called but not all clones. Of the missing ones, under half trace to an unresolved V gene in checked studies; the others have no known cause. This sample holds 15,000 to 20,000 clones; over 60% were observed only once. Around 20% of the sample belongs to the ten largest clones.

The material sequenced was CD4+ T cells from PBMCs cultured with SARS-CoV-2 spike peptides, taken after COVID-19 vaccination. The sample's cell subset or site label, in plain terms: SARS-CoV-2 spike overlapping peptide pool stimulation. These receptors originate from a human donor who had a prior SARS-CoV-2 infection.

This clone was detected a few times. The chain uses TRBV9 and TRBJ1-2; D remains ambiguous. Per the germline V gene, CDR1 is SGDLS and CDR2 is YYNGEE. This CDR3 comprises 14 residues. Trimming removed 4 bases at V and 5 bases at J, with 15 bases between. CDR3: CASSPWASRYGYTF. The CDR3 DNA reads as TGTGCCAGCAGCCCTTGGGCCAGTCGGTATGGCTACACCTTC.

The chain uses TRBV2 and TRBJ2-6; D not certain. The ends were cut back, 6 bases at V and 0 bases at J, with 12 bases in the middle. This CDR3 has 16 residues. Per germline, CDR1 SNHLY and CDR2 FYNNEI. The DNA for the CDR3 is TGTGCCAGCAGCCCTGGACGGATCTCTGGGGCCAACGTCCTGACTTTC. Translation gives CASSPGRISGANVLTF.

J is TRBJ2-3 and V is TRBV24-1, with 7 positions matching TRBD2. With 5 bases clipped from V and 2 bases from J, the junction kept 3 bases outside the gene matches. The CDR3 is 14 amino acids. Germline V CDR1 and CDR2: KGHDR, SFDVKD. The DNA for the CDR3 is TGTGCCACCAGTGGAGGACTAGTCACAGATACGCAGTATTTT. It is translated as CATSGGLVTDTQYF.

The rearrangement uses TRBV30 and TRBJ2-5; TRBD1 matches at 7 bases. Losses at the gene ends were 2 bases for V and 4 bases for J; bases not matched to a gene: 1. Germline values: CDR1 GTSNPN, CDR2 SVGIG (reference sequence). The CDR3 sequence is 12 residues long. The CDR3 region has the DNA TGTGCCTGGAGTAGACAGGGAGAGACCCAGTACTTC. Encoded protein: CAWSRQGETQYF. Combining the CDR3 with reference TRBV30 and TRBJ2-5 gives the whole variable domain SQTIHQWPATLVQPVGSPLSLECTVEGTSNPNLYWYRQAAGRGLQLLFYSVGIGQISSEVPQNLSASRPQDRQFILSSKKLLLSDSGFYLCAWSRQGETQYFGPGTRLLVL.

The chain couples TRBV11-2 to TRBJ2-6; D is undetermined. V was shortened by 3 bases and J by 1 base, with 7 bases between the two germline ends. This CDR3 has 15 residues. Germline-derived CDR1 and CDR2 are SGHAT and FQNNGV. The CDR3 loop reads CASSFQVSGANVLTF. The CDR3, as DNA: TGTGCCAGCAGCTTCCAGGTATCTGGGGCCAACGTCCTGACTTTC.

This rearrangement joins TRBV19 to TRBJ2-1, with 7 bases aligning to TRBD2. Germline trimming cut 3 bases from V and 0 bases from J; bases unmatched to any gene: 8. The CDR3 covers 17 residues. Germline V gene lookup returns CDR1 LNHDA and CDR2 SQIVND (reference sequence). DNA for the CDR3: TGTGCCAGTAGTATCTTGGTTGGCGGGGGCTCCTACAATGAGCAGTTCTTC. Translating gives CASSILVGGGSYNEQFF.

The chain carries TRBV2 and TRBJ2-1, with D possibly TRBD2 on 7 matching bases. Looked up from germline, CDR1 is SNHLY and CDR2 is FYNNEI. V gave up 4 bases and J gave up 4 bases, with 20 bases separating them. The CDR3 covers 17 residues. CDR3 sequence: CASSADLGGPGYNEQFF. The DNA for the CDR3 is TGTGCCAGCAGTGCGGATCTGGGGGGGCCCGGTTACAATGAGCAGTTCTTC.

The CDR3 bases are TGTGCCAGAAGCTTCAGGGGAAGGGTTGAGACCCAGTACTTC. This codes for CARSFRGRVETQYF. The chain employs TRBV5-3 and TRBJ2-5; weak D call: TRBD1 (6 bases). TRBV5-3 is marked as an open reading frame, function uncertain. This CDR3 comprises 14 residues. The V end was cut by 2 bases, the J end by 5 bases, with 13 bases between.

The chain has TRBV30 and TRBJ2-3; no reliable D call. V was clipped by 3 bases and J by 5 bases, with 21 bases between them. The CDR3 runs 16 residues. Germline assignment: CDR1 GTSNPN and CDR2 SVGIG (reference sequence). The CDR3 DNA reads as TGTGCCTGGAGCCCCAGAGTCCACCCTGATGTAGATACGCAGTATTTT. Amino acid sequence: CAWSPRVHPDVDTQYF.

The chain uses TRBV7-9 and TRBJ2-1, with 8 bases aligning to TRBD2. The CDR3 spans 15 residues. V dropped 1 base and J dropped 10; count of bases not matched to a gene: 9. In germline, CDR1 is SEHNR, CDR2 FQNEAQ (reference sequence). The CDR3 DNA follows: TGTGCCAGCAGCTTAGGTAGCGGGGCGCCAGGGGAGCAGTTCTTC. This sequence encodes CASSLGSGAPGEQFF.

This chain links TRBV29-1 with TRBJ2-1; D is ambiguous. Germline V CDR1 and CDR2: SQVTM, ANQGSEA. Trimming removed 4 bases at V and 9 bases at J, with 7 bases between. The CDR3 is 10 residues long. CDR3 nucleotides: TGCAGCGTTGTTTGGGTTGAGCAGTTCTTC. Its translation: CSVVWVEQFF.

The chain employs TRBV19 and TRBJ1-5; possible D gene TRBD1, 5 bases. From germline, CDR1 is LNHDA and CDR2 SQIVND (reference sequence). The V end lost 7 bases, the J end lost 5 bases, and 12 bases lay between the germline ends. This CDR3 has 13 amino acids. The CDR3 DNA follows: TGTGCCAGTACCGGGGACTTCGATCAGCCCCAGCATTTT. Amino acid sequence: CASTGDFDQPQHF.

This clone was observed a handful of times. In DNA, the CDR3 is TGTGCCAGCAGCTTAATCGGGGGCCCCAATCAGCCCCAGCATTTT. Translation gives CASSLIGGPNQPQHF. The chain links TRBV7-9 to TRBJ1-5, with D possibly TRBD1 on 6 matching bases. Trimming removed 2 bases at V and 3 bases at J, with 11 bases between. The V gene's germline CDR1 is SEHNR and CDR2 FQNEAQ (reference sequence). This CDR3 contains 15 residues. The full variable domain, in which reference TRBV7-9 and TRBJ1-5 provide the parts outside the CDR3, is DTGVSQNPRHKITKRGQNVTFRCDPISEHNRLYWYRQTLGQGPEFLTYFQNEAQLEKSRLLSDRFSAERPKGSFSTLEIQRTEQGDSAMYLCASSLIGGPNQPQHFGDGTRLSIL.

The CDR3 nucleotides read TGTGCCACCAGTGACCTTAGCGGGAGGGCCTCGGACACCGGGGAGCTGTTTTTT. Translating it yields CATSDLSGRASDTGELFF. The chain joins TRBV24-1 to TRBJ2-2; 11 bases fit TRBD2. Germline V gives CDR1 KGHDR, CDR2 SFDVKD. V was pared by 4 bases and J by 3 bases, with 9 bases of the junction left unmatched. The CDR3 contains 18 residues.

V usage is TRBV19 and J usage is TRBJ2-7; D is perhaps TRBD2 (5 bases). This CDR3 has 15 amino acids. CDR1 LNHDA and CDR2 SQIVND come from the germline V gene (reference sequence). V lost 6 bases, J lost 2 bases, and 17 bases lay in between. DNA for the CDR3: TGTGCCAGTAGCCCCGCTCCACCTAGCCCCTACGAGCAGTACTTC. It yields the protein CASSPAPPSPYEQYF.

The chain has TRBV14 and TRBJ2-7; possibly TRBD1 for D (6 bases). Per the germline V gene, CDR1 is SGHDN and CDR2 is FVKESK. The V end lost 5 bases, the J end lost 2 bases, and 16 bases lay between the germline ends. CDR3 size: 15 residues. Written as DNA, the CDR3 is TGTGCCAGCAGCTCTTCCTCAGGGGCCGCCTACGAGCAGTACTTC. Encoded protein: CASSSSSGAAYEQYF. Full variable domain (missing parts from reference TRBV14 and TRBJ2-7): EAGVTQFPSHSVIEKGQTVTLRCDPISGHDNLYWYRRVMGKEIKFLLHFVKESKQDESGMPNNRFLAERTGGTYSTLKVQPAELEDSGVYFCASSSSSGAAYEQYFGPGTRLTVT.

The rearrangement joins TRBV29-1 to TRBJ2-1; tentatively, D is TRBD2 (7 bases). Trimming removed 8 bases from V and 8 bases from J, with 22 bases in between. The germline CDR1 and CDR2 sequences are SQVTM and ANQGSEA. The CDR3 has 14 residues. The CDR3 nucleotides are TGCAGCCCCAGAGGGTGGGAGGGGGGTGATGAGCAGTTCTTC. Residues: CSPRGWEGGDEQFF.

Written as DNA, the CDR3 is TGTGCCTCGAGCGGGAGGGCGAACGAGCAGTACTTC. As protein: CASSGRANEQYF. This chain connects TRBV19 to TRBJ2-7; TRBD2 matches at 10 bases. Trimming at V came to 11 bases and at J to 5 bases, leaving 6 bases not matched to a gene. Germline CDR1 reads LNHDA; CDR2 reads SQIVND (reference sequence). This CDR3 spans 12 amino acids. Variable domain in full (rest from reference TRBV19 and TRBJ2-7): DGGITQSPKYLFRKEGQNVTLSCEQNLNHDAMYWYRQDPGQGLRLIYYSQIVNDFQKGDIAEGYSVSREKKESFPLTVTSAQKNPTAFYLCASSGRANEQYFGPGTRLTVT.

The chain recombines TRBV11-1 with TRBJ2-5; D unresolved. V lost 1 base and J lost 7, with 7 bases in between. The germline CDR1 and CDR2 sequences are SGHAT and FQDESV (reference sequence). CDR3 size: 12 residues. The CDR3 sequence is CASSLGPRTQYF. Written as DNA, the CDR3 is TGTGCCAGCAGCTTAGGGCCCAGGACCCAGTACTTC.

This clone appeared a few times. The chain carries TRBV5-1 and TRBJ2-7, with D uncertain. There are 13 residues in the CDR3. CDR1 is SGHRS and CDR2 is YFSETQ in the germline V gene. The V gene lost 2 bases and the J gene lost 2 bases, with 8 bases spanning the gap. CDR3 residues: CASSFTPTYEQYF. The DNA of the CDR3 is TGCGCCAGCAGCTTTACTCCTACCTACGAGCAGTACTTC.

This rearrangement joins TRBV27 to TRBJ1-1, with D perhaps TRBD1 (6 bases). The V and J ends lost 4 bases and 5 bases respectively, with 14 bases between them. The CDR3 length is 14 residues. Germline assignment: CDR1 MNHEY and CDR2 SMNVEV (reference sequence). CDR3 sequence (DNA): TGTGCCAGCAGTTCAGGGGAGGTGTGGACTGAAGCTTTCTTT. This translates into CASSSGEVWTEAFF.

The V gene is TRBV7-9, the J gene TRBJ2-7; 11 positions match TRBD2. The CDR3 has 17 amino acids. Trimming at V came to 1 base and at J to 0 bases, leaving 5 bases not matched to a gene. The germline CDR1 and CDR2 sequences are SEHNR and FQNEAQ (reference sequence). In DNA, the CDR3 is TGTGCCAGCAGCTTAGTGGGTAGCGGGAGGGGCTCCTACGAGCAGTACTTC. As protein: CASSLVGSGRGSYEQYF.

V and J are TRBV28 and TRBJ2-7; maybe TRBD1 (5 bases). V lost 6 bases, J lost 3 bases, and 9 bases lay in between. This CDR3 comprises 12 residues. Germline assignment: CDR1 MDHEN and CDR2 SYDVKM. CDR3 sequence: CASRPGYYEQYF. The CDR3 nucleotides are TGTGCCAGCAGGCCAGGGTACTACGAGCAGTACTTC. The full variable domain, completed using reference TRBV28 and TRBJ2-7, is DVKVTQSSRYLVKRTGEKVFLECVQDMDHENMFWYRQDPGLGLRLIYFSYDVKMKEKGDIPEGYSVSREKKERFSLILESASTNQTSMYLCASRPGYYEQYFGPGTRLTVT.

The chain joins TRBV5-4 to TRBJ2-1; 14 bases are a match to TRBD2. CDR3 length equals 15 residues. Germline V lookup: CDR1 SGHNT, CDR2 YYREEE (reference sequence). V lost 5 bases, J lost 7 bases, and 5 bases stayed unmatched. CDR3 amino acids: CASRAGTSGSNEQFF. In DNA, the CDR3 is TGTGCCAGCAGGGCCGGGACTAGCGGGAGTAATGAGCAGTTCTTC.

This chain links TRBV27 with TRBJ2-2; 7 bases align to TRBD1. The germline V gene encodes CDR1 MNHEY and CDR2 SMNVEV (reference sequence). V was pared by 5 bases and J by 1 base, with 10 bases of the junction left unmatched. The CDR3 sequence is 17 residues long. CDR3 in amino acids: CASSPRQGSLNTGELFF. The CDR3 bases are TGTGCCAGCAGTCCTCGACAGGGCTCGTTGAACACCGGGGAGCTGTTTTTT.

The CDR3 sequence is CASSPRASGTDNEQFF. In nucleotides, the CDR3 is TGTGCCAGCAGCCCGAGGGCTAGCGGGACTGACAATGAGCAGTTCTTC. The rearrangement uses TRBV4-2 and TRBJ2-1; 9 bases map to TRBD2. The V gene end was trimmed by 4 bases and the J gene end by 5 bases; junction bases not matched to a gene: 9. Germline-derived CDR1 and CDR2 are LGHNA and YNFKEQ. The CDR3 is 16 residues long.